The rows below give T cell receptor beta chains drawn from one sample of a study of OX40 agonist ivuxolimab in advanced cancers. This table comes from immunoSEQ multiplex PCR, and its TCRdb copy is limited to in-frame clones, with some not included. The repertoire has 20,000 to 25,000 clones, roughly 70% of them found once; the top ten carry 20% to 25%. The sample was CD4+ or CD8+ T cells sorted from blood, taken in a trial of the OX40 agonist ivuxolimab. The receptors were gathered from an adult with an advanced solid tumor such as melanoma, head and neck, liver or kidney cancer. The conserved cysteine and the conserved F or W are not part of the CDR3 here. The size entry is marked missing in some rows and otherwise reads once, few, many or a size class.

clone_size | j_call | cdr3_length | v_call | cdr3_aa
NA | TRBJ1-2 | 11 | TRBV11-3 | ASSPTGDYGYT
NA | TRBJ2-1 | 11 | TRBV7-9 | ASSLVPGNEQF
few | NA | 13 | TRBV11-2 | ASSEDRTHSYEQY
NA | TRBJ2-5 | 15 | TRBV7-8 | ASSLGGGGQTGETQY
NA | TRBJ2-1 | 10 | TRBV27 | ASWTRIGEQF
NA | TRBJ2-3 | 13 | TRBV5-5 | ASSSRTSTTDTQY
NA | TRBJ1-2 | 12 | TRBV7-2 | ASSPIDRVRGYT
NA | TRBJ1-3 | 18 | TRBV7-6 | ASSFLRGGASFSSGNTIY
NA | TRBJ2-2 | 14 | TRBV13 | ASSSSYRDNTGELF
NA | TRBJ2-1 | 14 | TRBV4-1 | ASSQDLGQGAYEQF
NA | TRBJ1-1 | 11 | TRBV30 | AWTTTGNTEAF
NA | TRBJ2-1 | 10 | TRBV9 | ASSVADNEQF
few | TRBJ2-3 | 11 | TRBV14 | ASSQTFRDTQY
NA | TRBJ2-7 | 13 | TRBV6-6 | ASSYSRSGSNEQY
NA | TRBJ1-6 | 17 | TRBV15 | ATSQSTDRGFSYNSPLH
NA | TRBJ1-5 | 13 | TRBV27 | ASSRDRAGNQPQH
NA | TRBJ1-1 | 13 | TRBV6-5 | ASSYSERGGTEAF
NA | TRBJ2-1 | 9 | TRBV11-2 | ASYRVNEQF
NA | TRBJ1-1 | 11 | TRBV5-5 | ASSLVGRTEAF
NA | TRBJ2-1 | 11 | TRBV4-3 | ASSQDGTNEQF
NA | TRBJ1-5 | 13 | TRBV7-1 | ASSLVEGSGQPQH
few | TRBJ2-7 | 11 | TRBV28 | ASGAGLTYEQY
few | TRBJ2-5 | 13 | TRBV6-5 | ASSYVTSGQETQY
NA | TRBJ2-2 | 14 | TRBV2 | ASSEILGQGTGELF
few | TRBJ2-3 | 13 | TRBV9 | ASSVGGFMTDTQY
NA | TRBJ2-3 | 14 | TRBV4-1 | ASNLRTSRPPDTQY
NA | TRBJ2-3 | 12 | TRBV5-1 | ASSLVSHQDTQY
NA | TRBJ2-7 | 13 | TRBV7-2 | ASSLAQGAAYEQY
NA | TRBJ1-2 | 13 | TRBV4-2 | ASSQYGLQDYGYT
NA | TRBJ2-7 | 12 | TRBV14 | ASSPEGGFDEQY
NA | TRBJ1-2 | 12 | TRBV27 | ASSASTGLYGYT
NA | TRBJ2-7 | 13 | TRBV6-5 | ASRPSGGGSYEQY
NA | TRBJ2-7 | 10 | TRBV7-6 | ASSLGSYEQY
NA | TRBJ2-3 | 15 | TRBV7-6 | ASSALVGRGGPNTQY
NA | TRBJ1-6 | 15 | TRBV9 | ASSVEQGPKDNSPLH
medium-sized | TRBJ1-5 | 18 | TRBV19 | ARGVPDRSSLTCSNQPQH
NA | TRBJ1-1 | 13 | TRBV4-3 | ASRWGQGILTEAF
NA | TRBJ2-2 | 13 | TRBV4-1 | ASRPPGTRGGELF
NA | TRBJ2-1 | 14 | TRBV27 | ASSLSERQGYNEQF
NA | TRBJ1-1 | 16 | TRBV5-4 | ASSQGLEPDGGNTEAF
NA | TRBJ1-3 | 15 | TRBV21-1 | ASSNVQPDCSGNTIY
medium-sized | TRBJ2-3 | 14 | TRBV4-3 | ASSQDLSGGVDTQY
NA | TRBJ2-7 | 14 | TRBV9 | ASSAQDLAGAYEQY
few | TRBJ1-1 | 10 | TRBV19 | ASKWGDTEAF
NA | TRBJ1-5 | 13 | TRBV30 | AWSDRGYSNQPQH
NA | TRBJ2-7 | 9 | TRBV6-6 | ATSVGDEQY
NA | TRBJ1-1 | 12 | TRBV6-5 | ASTLDRLNTEAF
NA | TRBJ1-2 | 16 | TRBV28 | ASSFGGGRGPRNYGYT
NA | NA | 14 | TRBV2 | ASSSSGLSPYYEQY
NA | TRBJ1-2 | 15 | TRBV12-2 | ASRFHSGTLANYGYT
NA | TRBJ2-2 | 15 | TRBV28 | ASSLYGLAGVTGELF
once | TRBJ1-6 | 13 | TRBV2 | ASSGAGVHNSPLH
once | TRBJ1-1 | 13 | TRBV28 | ASRTIHDMNTEAF
medium-sized | TRBJ2-2 | 12 | TRBV11-2 | ASSLVYIAGELF
NA | TRBJ2-3 | 12 | TRBV7-1 | ASSPTGVQDTQY